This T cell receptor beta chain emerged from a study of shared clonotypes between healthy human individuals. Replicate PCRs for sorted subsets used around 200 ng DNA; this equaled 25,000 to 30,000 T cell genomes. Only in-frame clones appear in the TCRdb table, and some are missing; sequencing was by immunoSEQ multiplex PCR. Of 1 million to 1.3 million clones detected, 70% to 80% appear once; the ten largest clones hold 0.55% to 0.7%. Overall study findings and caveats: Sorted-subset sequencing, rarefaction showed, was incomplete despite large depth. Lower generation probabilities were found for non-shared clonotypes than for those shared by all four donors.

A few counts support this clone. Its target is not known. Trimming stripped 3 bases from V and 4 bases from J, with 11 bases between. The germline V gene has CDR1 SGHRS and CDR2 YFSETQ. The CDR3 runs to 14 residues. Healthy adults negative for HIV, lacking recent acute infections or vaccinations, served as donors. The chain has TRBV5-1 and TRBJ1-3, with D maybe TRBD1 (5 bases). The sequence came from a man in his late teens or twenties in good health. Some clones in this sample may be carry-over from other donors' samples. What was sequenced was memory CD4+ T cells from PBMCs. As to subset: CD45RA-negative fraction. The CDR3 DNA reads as TGCGCCAGCAGCTCTAAAGGGGAGGGAAACACCATATATTTT. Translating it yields CASSSKGEGNTIYF.